Below, one T cell receptor beta chain is given with its context. Generated by immunoSEQ multiplex PCR, the TCRdb table keeps only in-frame clones and is missing some. The sample shows about 150,000 clones, around 84% of them seen only once. The V gene lost 1 base and the J gene lost 13 bases, with 14 bases spanning the gap. The CDR3 contains 14 residues. Germline V gene data show CDR1 as MNHNS and CDR2 as SASEGT. These data come from a study of blood T cell repertoires in COVID-19. The chain recombines TRBV6-1 with TRBJ1-6, with D possibly being TRBD1 (5 bases). The TCR sequence derives from a woman aged 60-70 years with COVID-19, enrolled during active disease. Sequencing input: peripheral blood. In nucleotides, the CDR3 is TGTGCCAGCAGTGAAGTTTGGGCAGGGAGGCCCCTCCACTTT. Translated, it gives CASSEVWAGRPLHF.